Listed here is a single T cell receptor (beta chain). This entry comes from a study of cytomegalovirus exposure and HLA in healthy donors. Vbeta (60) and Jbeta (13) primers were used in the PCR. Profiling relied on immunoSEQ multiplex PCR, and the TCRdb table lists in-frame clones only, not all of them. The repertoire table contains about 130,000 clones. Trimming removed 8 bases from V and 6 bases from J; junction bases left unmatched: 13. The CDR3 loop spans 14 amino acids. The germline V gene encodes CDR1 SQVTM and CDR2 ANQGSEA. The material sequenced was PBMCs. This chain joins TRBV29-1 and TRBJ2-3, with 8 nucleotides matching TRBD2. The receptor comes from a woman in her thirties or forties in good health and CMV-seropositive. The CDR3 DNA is TGCAGCTCCCTATGGCCAACGGGAGGGGATACGCAGTATTTT. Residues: CSSLWPTGGDTQYF.